This T cell receptor beta chain appears in the sequencing data of a study of spatial heterogeneity in lung cancer. Study at large: The study observed each unique TCR and UMI combination more than ten times on average in raw reads.

The J segment lost 0 bases and the V segment lost 4 bases, leaving 10 bases of the junction unmatched. From germline, CDR1 is SGHRS and CDR2 YFSETQ. The CDR3 extends over 18 amino acids. Regarding time point: sample taken at primary tumor resection. Unsorted tumor, nontumor lung tissue or cryopreserved PBMC supplied the whole RNA. Donation came from 70 or so patients with untreated early-stage non-small cell lung cancer. TCR cDNA molecules were tagged individually, and each one carried a unique molecular identifier. TCRdb used MiXCR to reprocess the 5' RACE reads, holding one entry per CDR3 protein. The repertoire holds thousands of distinct CDR3 sequences, 4% to 5% seen once, with 25% to 35% in the top ten. This clonotype was picked up many times. The antigen is undetermined. This beta chain is an unintended read in a library built for alpha chains; its size means little. Regarding the study as a whole: Expanded tumor TCRs that were ubiquitous appeared in blood more at resection than follow-up.

This receptor was obtained from a male donor with early-stage non-small cell lung cancer. The V gene is TRBV5-1, the J gene TRBJ2-6; 7 nucleotides match TRBD1. The sample was PBMCs, taken at surgery. CDR3 loop: CASSPSGQPLSGANVLTF. The DNA of the CDR3 is TGCGCCAGCAGCCCGTCGGGACAGCCGCTCTCTGGGGCCAACGTCCTGACTTTC.